The rows below give T cell receptor beta chains drawn from one sample of a study of tumor-infiltrating lymphocytes in primary liver carcinoma. TCRdb itself ran the multiplex PCR reads through MiXCR, one entry per CDR3 protein. The profile shows tens of thousands of distinct CDR3 sequences, around 77% of them singletons. Source material: liver tumor tissue from sampling region 5. All receptors derive from a man aged 40-49 years with primary liver carcinoma and hepatitis B virus infection. CDR3s include the opening cysteine and the closing phenylalanine or tryptophan. Fields, in order: V gene, D gene, clone size, J gene, CDR3 protein, CDR3 DNA. D genes are given only for firm matches. Size is omitted from some rows. Given values are once, few, many or a class for expanded clones.

TRBV29-1	-	-	TRBJ1-2	CSVGYYGYTF	TGCAGCGTTGGTTACTATGGTTACACCTTC
TRBV4-1	-	-	TRBJ1-1	CASSQDVLNSEAFF	TGCGCCAGCAGCCAAGATGTACTAAACAGTGAAGCATTCTTT
TRBV29-1	-	-	TRBJ1-5	CSVTEGQIGQPQHF	TGCAGCGTCACCGAAGGACAAATCGGTCAGCCCCAACATTTT
TRBV6-6	-	once	TRBJ2-7	CASSPSLNEHYF	TGTGCCAGCAGTCCTTCATTGAACGAGCATTACTTC
TRBV28	TRBD1	-	TRBJ1-1	CASSLRQGRYTEASF	TGTGCCAGCAGTTTAAGACAGGGACGATACACTGAAGCTTCCTTT
TRBV29-1	-	-	TRBJ2-7	CKAMTSGTGAPYEQYF	TGCAAGGCCATGACATCTGGGACCGGCGCTCCCTACGAGCAGTATTTC
TRBV13	TRBD1	-	TRBJ2-3	CAISTGTGGIDTQYF	TGTGCCATCAGCACTGGGACAGGGGGCATAGATACGCAGTATTTT
TRBV5-8	-	-	TRBJ2-2	CAISSVLNTGELFF	TGTGCCATCAGCTCAGTCCTTAACACCGGGGAGCTGTTTTTT
TRBV5-6	TRBD1	-	TRBJ1-1	CVSTARQGRTEAFF	TGTGTCAGCACCGCACGACAGGGGCGGACTGAAGCTTTCTTT
TRBV11-1	-	-	TRBJ2-7	CASSLRVRASLGEHFF	TGTGCCAGTAGTCTGCGCGTCAGGGCGTCCCTGGGGGAGCATTTCTTC
TRBV6-2/TRBV6-3	-	-	TRBJ1-5	CAGISGDTPRGQPQHF	TGTGCCGGCATCTCGGGGGACACGCCACGAGGTCAGCCCCAGCATTTT
TRBV7-9	-	-	TRBJ2-5	CASSPWSGKGETQYF	TGTGCCAGCAGTCCCTGGAGTGGAAAAGGGGAGACCCAGTACTTC
TRBV28	TRBD1	-	TRBJ2-2	CASSPPGQGRAGELFF	TGTGCCAGCAGCCCCCCGGGACAGGGAAGAGCCGGGGAGCTGTTTTTT
TRBV29-1	TRBD1	-	TRBJ2-2	CSPSGQGFTGELFF	TGCAGCCCTTCGGGACAGGGGTTCACAGGGGAGCTGTTTTTT
TRBV5-1	-	-	TRBJ2-6	CASSYGGTGANVLTF	TGTGCCAGCAGCTATGGAGGGACTGGGGCCAACGTCCTGACTTTC
TRBV11-3	-	-	TRBJ2-3	CASSPGGGPTDARYF	TGTGCCAGCAGCCCCGGTGGGGGTCCAACGGATGCGCGGTATTTT
TRBV9	-	-	TRBJ1-2	CTSSLGQVNYGYTF	TGTACCAGCAGCCTCGGGCAGGTTAACTATGGCTACACCTTC